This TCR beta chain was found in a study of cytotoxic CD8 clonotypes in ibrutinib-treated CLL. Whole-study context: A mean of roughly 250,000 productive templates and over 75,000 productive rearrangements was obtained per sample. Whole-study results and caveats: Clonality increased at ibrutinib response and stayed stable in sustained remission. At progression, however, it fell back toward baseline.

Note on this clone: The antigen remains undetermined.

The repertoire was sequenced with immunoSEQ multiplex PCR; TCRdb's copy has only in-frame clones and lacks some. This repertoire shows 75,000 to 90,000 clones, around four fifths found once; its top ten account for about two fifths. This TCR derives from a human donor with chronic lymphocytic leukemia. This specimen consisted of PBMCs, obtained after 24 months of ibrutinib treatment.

CDR3 protein: CASSSGELRVDTQYF. Here the CDR3 DNA reads TGTGCCAGCAGTTCCGGGGAACTTCGGGTAGATACGCAGTATTTT. The chain employs TRBV6-5 and TRBJ2-3, with D perhaps TRBD2 (5 bases). The germline CDR1 and CDR2 sequences are MNHEY and SVGAGI. The germline V and J ends were trimmed by 4 bases and 5 bases, with 16 bases remaining between them. CDR3 size: 15 residues.